The subject of this entry is one T cell receptor beta chain. Its specificity is not known. The CDR3 runs 15 residues. Germline V gene data show CDR1 as SGHVS and CDR2 as FNYEAQ. V lost 5 bases and J lost 2; bases outside the gene matches: 7. The entry originates in a study of shared clonotypes between healthy human individuals. Points from the study as a whole: Across a handful of donors, naive CD4 shared about 5%, naive CD8 around 4%, memory CD4 about 2.4%, memory CD8 0.4%.

There were no recent acute infections or vaccinations among the donors, who were healthy HIV-negative adults. CD4+ cells underwent separation, giving CD45RA+ naive and CD45RA-negative memory subsets. Original methodology: Junction-only sequences produced by ImmunoSEQ had no quality scores, so filtering differed. Sequencing used immunoSEQ multiplex PCR; TCRdb keeps in-frame clones, though not all of them. The V and J calls and clone size are taken from that table; D and trimming were inferred from the DNA. The table shows more than 2,000,000 clones, with more than 80% occurring only once. The sequenced sample consisted of naive CD4+ T cells sorted from blood. As for subset: CD45RA+ positively selected. The chain couples TRBV7-6 to TRBJ2-3, with 7 positions matching TRBD2. This receptor was taken from a man aged 18 to 35 in good health. CDR3 residues: CASSPLSGITDTQYF. CDR3 DNA: TGTGCCAGCAGCCCCCTGAGCGGGATCACAGATACGCAGTATTTT.